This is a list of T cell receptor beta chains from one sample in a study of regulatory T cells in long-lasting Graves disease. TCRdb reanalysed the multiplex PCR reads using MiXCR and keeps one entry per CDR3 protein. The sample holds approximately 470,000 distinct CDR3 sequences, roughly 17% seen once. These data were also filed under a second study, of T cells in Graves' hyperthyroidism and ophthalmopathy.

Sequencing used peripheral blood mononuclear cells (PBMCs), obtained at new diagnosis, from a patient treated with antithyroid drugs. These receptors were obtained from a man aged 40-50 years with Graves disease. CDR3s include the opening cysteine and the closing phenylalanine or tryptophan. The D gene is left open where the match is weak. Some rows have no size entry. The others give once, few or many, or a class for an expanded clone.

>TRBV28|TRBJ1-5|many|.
TGTGCCAGCAGTCCCCCGACAGGCCCCAATCAGCCCCAGCATTTT
CASSPPTGPNQPQHF
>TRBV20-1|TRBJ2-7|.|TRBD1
TGCAGTGCTAGAGATCGAGGCAGGGGGCACGAGCAGTACTTC
CSARDRGRGHEQYF
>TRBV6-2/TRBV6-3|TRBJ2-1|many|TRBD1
TGTGCCAGCAGTTACACAGGGGTCTCCTACAATGAGCAGTTCTTC
CASSYTGVSYNEQFF
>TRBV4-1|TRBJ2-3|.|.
TGCGCCAGCAGCCCCGGGTATACGGTGGATACGCAGTATTTT
CASSPGYTVDTQYF
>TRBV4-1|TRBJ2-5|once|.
TGCGCCAGCAGCCAAGATAAGGTGCTTAAGACCCAGTACTTC
CASSQDKVLKTQYF
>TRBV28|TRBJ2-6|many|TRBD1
TGTGCCAGCAGTTTAGTGGGGACAGGGGGTTCCTCTGGGGCCAACGTCCTGACTTTC
CASSLVGTGGSSGANVLTF
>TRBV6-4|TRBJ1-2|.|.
TGTGCCAGCAGCATGGCACAGGGATCGGGCTACACCTTC
CASSMAQGSGYTF
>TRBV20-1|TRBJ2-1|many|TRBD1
TGCAGTGCTAGGGATACAGGGGGGTCCTACAATGAGCAGTTCTTC
CSARDTGGSYNEQFF
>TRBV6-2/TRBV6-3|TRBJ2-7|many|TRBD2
TGTGCCAGCGTAGCGGGACTAGCGGGACGCTACGAGCAGTACTTC
CASVAGLAGRYEQYF
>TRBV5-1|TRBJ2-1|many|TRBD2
TGCGCCAGCAGACCGACTAGCGCCTACAATGAGCAGTTCTTC
CASRPTSAYNEQFF
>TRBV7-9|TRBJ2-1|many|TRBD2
TGTGCCAGCAGCCCCGTCTTGGGTAGCGGGAAGCATGAGCAGTTCTTC
CASSPVLGSGKHEQFF
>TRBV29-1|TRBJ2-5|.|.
TGCAGCGGAGGATGGCGAGAGACCCAGTACTTC
CSGGWRETQYF
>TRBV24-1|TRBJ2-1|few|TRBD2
TGTGCCACCAGTGATTTGAATACTAGCGGGAGGGCTCAGTTCTTC
CATSDLNTSGRAQFF
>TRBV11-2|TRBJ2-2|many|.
TGTGCCAGCGAAGACTCCGGGGACACCGGGGAGCTGTTTTTT
CASEDSGDTGELFF
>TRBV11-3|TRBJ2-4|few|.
TGTGCCAGCAGCTTAGGGACATACCGAACCATTCAGTACTTC
CASSLGTYRTIQYF
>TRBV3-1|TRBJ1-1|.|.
TGTGCCAGCAGCCATTCCGGGGGCGGGGGGAACACTGAAGCTTTCTTT
CASSHSGGGGNTEAFF
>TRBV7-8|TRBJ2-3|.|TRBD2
TGTGCCAGCAGCTACCTAGCGGGAAACCCCACAGATACGCAGTATTTT
CASSYLAGNPTDTQYF
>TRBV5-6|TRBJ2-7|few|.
TGTGCCAGCAGCTCACCGGGATCTTTCTACGAGCAGTACTTC
CASSSPGSFYEQYF
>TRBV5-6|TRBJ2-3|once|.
TGTGCCAGCAGCATGGGACCCCAAGCCACAGATACGCAGTATTTT
CASSMGPQATDTQYF
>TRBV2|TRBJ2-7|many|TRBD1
TGTGCCAGCAGATTAGACAGGGGCTACGAGCAGTACTTC
CASRLDRGYEQYF
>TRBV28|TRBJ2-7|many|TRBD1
TGTGCCAGCAGTTTGGTGGGGACAGGGGATCACGAGCAGTACTTC
CASSLVGTGDHEQYF
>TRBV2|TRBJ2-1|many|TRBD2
TGTGCCAGCAGTGAGTTTCGGGAGGGCCACAATGAGCAGTTCTTC
CASSEFREGHNEQFF
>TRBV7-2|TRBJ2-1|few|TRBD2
TGTGCCAGCAGCTCTCGCTGGCGGGAGTTGAATGAGCAGTTCTTC
CASSSRWRELNEQFF
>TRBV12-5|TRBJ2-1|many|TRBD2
TGTGCTAGTTCTACGTCCGGGACTAGCGGTTACAATGAGCAGTTCTTC
CASSTSGTSGYNEQFF
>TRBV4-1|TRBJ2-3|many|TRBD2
TGCGCCAGCAGCCTCGAGACTAGCGGGGGCACAGATACGCAGTATTTT
CASSLETSGGTDTQYF
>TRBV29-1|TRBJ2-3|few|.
TGCAGCGTTGACACCTCCAGCACAGATACGCAGTATTTT
CSVDTSSTDTQYF
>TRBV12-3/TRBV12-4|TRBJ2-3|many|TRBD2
TGTGCCAGCACGGCTAGCGGACGCACAGATACGCAGTATTTT
CASTASGRTDTQYF
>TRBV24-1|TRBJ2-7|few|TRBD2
TGTGCCACCAGTGATCCCAGAAGCGGGAGAGATTACGAGCAGTACTTC
CATSDPRSGRDYEQYF
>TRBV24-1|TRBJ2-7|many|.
TGTGCCACCAGTGCGTCGGGTCGGGACTACGAGCAGTACTTC
CATSASGRDYEQYF
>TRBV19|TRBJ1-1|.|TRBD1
TGTGCCAGTTGCGGGAGGACAGGGGGCCCCTTTGAAGCTTTCTTT
CASCGRTGGPFEAFF
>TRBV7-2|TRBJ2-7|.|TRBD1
TGTGCCAGCAGCATCCGACAGGGACAGGGGAACTACGAGCAGTACTTC
CASSIRQGQGNYEQYF
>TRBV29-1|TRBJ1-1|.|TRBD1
TGCAGCGGGGGACAGGACAAATGGGGAGCTTTCTTT
CSGGQDKWGAFF
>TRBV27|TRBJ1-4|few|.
TGTGCCAGCAGTTCCTTACCAGGGTTGGAAGAAAAACTGTTTTTT
CASSSLPGLEEKLFF
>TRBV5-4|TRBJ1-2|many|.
TGTGCCAGCAGCTCTGGGATCGAGTCCAACTATGGCTACACCTTC
CASSSGIESNYGYTF
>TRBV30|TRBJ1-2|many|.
TGTGCCTGGAGGGCCTTGGGGGGCATCCGGGGTGGCTACACCTTC
CAWRALGGIRGGYTF
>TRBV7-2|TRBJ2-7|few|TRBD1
TGTGCCAGCAGCTTCGGGCAGGGGGCGCCCCTCTCCTACGAGCAGTACTTC
CASSFGQGAPLSYEQYF
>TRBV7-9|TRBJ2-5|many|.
TGTGCCAGCAGCTTAAAGGCTCTCACGGAGACCCAGTACTTC
CASSLKALTETQYF
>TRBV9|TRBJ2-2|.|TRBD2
TGTGCCAGCAGCGTAGGACTAGCGGAAACCGGGGAGCTGTTTTTT
CASSVGLAETGELFF
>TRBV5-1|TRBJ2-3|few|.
TGCGCCAGCAGCTTGCAACCGGCCCTAGATACGCAGTATTTT
CASSLQPALDTQYF
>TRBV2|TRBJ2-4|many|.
TGTGCCAGCAGTGATACAGGGGCCAAAAACATTCAGTACTTC
CASSDTGAKNIQYF